This is a list of T cell receptor beta chains from one sample in a study of T cell changes during pregnancy in multiple sclerosis. Assay used: immunoSEQ multiplex PCR; TCRdb lists only in-frame clones, some missing. The sample lists more than 35,000 clones, 70% to 90% occurring once. The sequencing here drew on CD8+ T cells from peripheral blood mononuclear cells, taken in the third trimester of pregnancy. The receptors were gathered from a female donor with multiple sclerosis, enrolled in a pregnancy study. The CDR3 runs from the conserved cysteine through the conserved F or W. D genes are given only for firm matches. Expanded clones are given a class, and other clones once, few, many or no size at all.

D: NA; length: 14; J: TRBJ1-3; V: TRBV27; size: NA; CDR3: CASSLSRSGNTIYF; DNA: TGTGCCAGCAGTTTATCTAGAAGTGGAAACACCATATATTTT
D: TRBD2; length: 20; J: TRBJ2-1; V: TRBV5-1; size: NA; CDR3: CASSLEPGRVGRAFYNEQFF; DNA: TGCGCCAGCAGCTTGGAGCCAGGGAGGGTAGGGAGGGCGTTTTACAATGAGCAGTTCTTC
D: TRBD1; length: 17; J: TRBJ2-7; V: TRBV27; size: NA; CDR3: CASSQRDPGQGFYEQYF; DNA: TGTGCCAGCAGCCAAAGGGATCCGGGACAGGGCTTCTACGAGCAGTACTTC
D: NA; length: 21; J: TRBJ1-5; V: TRBV28; size: NA; CDR3: CASSSDRLGRTDGYSNQPQHF; DNA: TGTGCCAGCAGCTCGGATCGTTTGGGTCGGACAGATGGGTATAGCAATCAGCCCCAGCATTTT
D: NA; length: 13; J: TRBJ1-2; V: TRBV6-5; size: NA; CDR3: CASSYSQGHGYTF; DNA: TGTGCCAGCAGTTACTCCCAGGGCCATGGCTACACCTTC
D: NA; length: 14; J: TRBJ2-1; V: TRBV5-1; size: NA; CDR3: CASSLGSGYNEQFF; DNA: TGTGCCAGCAGCTTGGGATCGGGCTACAATGAGCAGTTCTTC
D: NA; length: 15; J: TRBJ1-5; V: TRBV10-2; size: few; CDR3: CASSYLDNANQPQHF; DNA: TGCGCCAGCAGTTACTTGGACAACGCTAATCAGCCCCAGCATTTT
D: TRBD2; length: 15; J: TRBJ2-5; V: TRBV7-9; size: once; CDR3: CASSAPTSAEETQYF; DNA: TGTGCCAGCAGCGCACCGACTAGCGCCGAAGAGACCCAGTACTTC
D: NA; length: 14; J: TRBJ1-4; V: TRBV6-4; size: many; CDR3: CASSSGTEGEKLFF; DNA: TGTGCCAGCAGCTCCGGGACTGAAGGGGAAAAACTGTTTTTT
D: NA; length: 15; J: TRBJ2-1; V: TRBV5-6; size: NA; CDR3: CASSLWRNSYNEQFF; DNA: TGTGCCAGCAGCTTGTGGCGGAACTCCTACAATGAGCAGTTCTTC
D: TRBD1; length: 15; J: TRBJ1-4; V: TRBV5-4; size: NA; CDR3: CASSSIGQGNEKLFF; DNA: TGTGCCAGCAGCTCAATCGGACAGGGGAATGAAAAACTGTTTTTT
D: TRBD1; length: 14; J: TRBJ2-1; V: TRBV10-1; size: few; CDR3: CASRAGTDNNEQFF; DNA: TGCGCCAGCAGGGCCGGGACAGACAACAATGAGCAGTTCTTC
D: TRBD1; length: 14; J: TRBJ2-3; V: TRBV27; size: NA; CDR3: CASSWDRVTDTQYF; DNA: TGTGCCAGCAGTTGGGACAGGGTCACAGATACGCAGTATTTT
D: TRBD1; length: 14; J: TRBJ1-5; V: TRBV12-5; size: NA; CDR3: CASGYGTGPSTQHF; DNA: TGTGCTAGTGGTTACGGGACAGGCCCTTCGACCCAGCATTTT
D: TRBD1; length: 15; J: TRBJ2-3; V: TRBV7-3; size: once; CDR3: CASSPTGGAIDTQYF; DNA: TGTGCCAGCAGCCCCACAGGGGGCGCGATAGATACGCAGTATTTT
D: TRBD2; length: 17; J: TRBJ2-1; V: TRBV7-8; size: NA; CDR3: CASSASPSSGGAYEQFF; DNA: TGTGCCAGCAGCGCAAGCCCGTCTAGCGGGGGGGCCTATGAGCAGTTCTTC
D: NA; length: 16; J: TRBJ1-2; V: TRBV18; size: NA; CDR3: CASSLEKQAVWSGYTF; DNA: TGTGCCAGCTCACTGGAGAAACAGGCGGTCTGGTCTGGCTACACCTTC
D: TRBD1; length: 16; J: TRBJ2-5; V: TRBV19; size: NA; CDR3: CASSSRTGGDQETQYF; DNA: TGTGCCAGTAGTTCCAGGACAGGGGGCGACCAAGAGACCCAGTACTTC
D: TRBD1; length: 13; J: TRBJ2-5; V: TRBV27; size: NA; CDR3: CASSLLGQTAQYF; DNA: TGTGCCAGCAGTTTATTGGGACAGACGGCCCAGTACTTC
D: NA; length: 16; J: TRBJ1-4; V: TRBV27; size: NA; CDR3: CASSLITDTTNEKLFF; DNA: TGTGCCAGCAGTTTAATAACGGACACAACTAATGAAAAACTGTTTTTT
D: NA; length: 18; J: TRBJ2-3; V: TRBV7-8; size: NA; CDR3: CASSLVSPREASTDTQYF; DNA: TGTGCCAGCAGCTTAGTGTCCCCCAGGGAGGCCAGCACAGATACGCAGTATTTT
D: TRBD1; length: 16; J: TRBJ2-7; V: TRBV4-2; size: NA; CDR3: CASSQELGQFSYEQYF; DNA: TGTGCCAGCAGCCAAGAACTGGGACAGTTCTCCTACGAGCAGTACTTC
D: TRBD1; length: 17; J: TRBJ2-5; V: TRBV29-1; size: few; CDR3: CSVEYAPGTGSQETQYF; DNA: TGCAGCGTTGAATACGCCCCCGGGACAGGGTCCCAAGAGACCCAGTACTTC
D: NA; length: 16; J: TRBJ2-7; V: TRBV7-9; size: NA; CDR3: CASSFRGGELSYEQYF; DNA: TGTGCCAGCAGCTTCCGTGGCGGGGAACTCTCCTACGAGCAGTACTTC
D: NA; length: 10; J: TRBJ2-1; V: TRBV19; size: NA; CDR3: CATGVNEQFF; DNA: TGTGCCACCGGGGTCAATGAGCAGTTCTTC
D: TRBD2; length: 15; J: TRBJ2-7; V: TRBV19; size: NA; CDR3: CASRIAGASAHEQYF; DNA: TGTGCCAGTCGGATAGCGGGAGCATCCGCCCACGAGCAGTACTTC
D: NA; length: 14; J: TRBJ2-3; V: TRBV19; size: NA; CDR3: CASARGRGTDTQYF; DNA: TGTGCCAGTGCGAGGGGGAGAGGCACAGATACGCAGTATTTT
D: TRBD1; length: 16; J: TRBJ2-6; V: TRBV11-2; size: NA; CDR3: CASSLPGGSGANVLTF; DNA: TGTGCCAGCAGCTTGCCAGGGGGCTCTGGGGCCAACGTCCTGACTTTC
D: NA; length: 15; J: TRBJ1-1; V: TRBV4-2; size: NA; CDR3: CASSQETSLNTEAFF; DNA: TGTGCCAGCAGCCAAGAAACATCCTTGAACACTGAAGCTTTCTTT
D: TRBD1; length: 15; J: TRBJ1-3; V: TRBV6-5; size: NA; CDR3: CASSSPTGAGNTIYF; DNA: TGTGCCAGCAGTTCCCCGACAGGGGCTGGAAACACCATATATTTT
D: NA; length: 13; J: TRBJ1-2; V: TRBV5-6; size: NA; CDR3: CASSFSQGWSYTF; DNA: TGTGCCAGCAGCTTCTCCCAGGGGTGGAGCTACACCTTC
D: TRBD2; length: 15; J: TRBJ2-3; V: TRBV6-4; size: NA; CDR3: CASSPGTSGTDTQYF; DNA: TGTGCCAGCAGTCCCGGGACTAGCGGCACAGATACGCAGTATTTT
D: NA; length: 18; J: TRBJ2-3; V: TRBV4-3; size: NA; CDR3: CASSQDLAPLLWTDTQYF; DNA: TGCGCCAGCAGCCAAGACCTAGCTCCCCTGCTTTGGACAGATACGCAGTATTTT
D: TRBD2; length: 16; J: TRBJ2-1; V: TRBV11-3; size: NA; CDR3: CASSPGRGGSYNEQFF; DNA: TGTGCCAGCAGCCCAGGACGGGGGGGCTCCTACAATGAGCAGTTCTTC
D: TRBD1; length: 16; J: TRBJ2-1; V: TRBV7-9; size: NA; CDR3: CASSLVGTGKNNEQFF; DNA: TGTGCCAGCAGCTTGGTAGGGACAGGGAAGAACAATGAGCAGTTCTTC
D: NA; length: 15; J: TRBJ2-7; V: TRBV19; size: NA; CDR3: CASSIVPSPTYEQYF; DNA: TGTGCCAGTAGTATTGTCCCATCACCTACCTACGAGCAGTACTTC
D: NA; length: 16; J: TRBJ1-3; V: TRBV27; size: once; CDR3: CASSHDRLISGNTIYF; DNA: TGTGCCAGCAGTCACGACAGGCTGATCTCTGGAAACACCATATATTTT
D: NA; length: 10; J: TRBJ2-5; V: TRBV25-1; size: NA; CDR3: CATLVETQYF; DNA: TGTGCCACCCTAGTGGAGACCCAGTACTTC
D: TRBD1; length: 15; J: TRBJ2-1; V: TRBV5-5; size: NA; CDR3: CASSPGQGSYNEQFF; DNA: TGTGCCAGCAGCCCCGGACAGGGGAGTTACAATGAGCAGTTCTTC
D: NA; length: 14; J: TRBJ1-6; V: TRBV2; size: NA; CDR3: CASSEFPQNSPLHF; DNA: TGTGCCAGCAGTGAATTCCCTCAGAATTCACCCCTCCACTTT
D: NA; length: 17; J: TRBJ1-5; V: TRBV19; size: NA; CDR3: CASRLKGGDYSNQPQHF; DNA: TGTGCCAGTAGACTCAAAGGGGGGGATTATAGCAATCAGCCCCAGCATTTT
D: NA; length: 15; J: TRBJ1-5; V: TRBV27; size: NA; CDR3: CASSLSAASNQPQHF; DNA: TGTGCCAGCAGTTTATCGGCGGCTAGCAATCAGCCCCAGCATTTT
D: TRBD2; length: 15; J: TRBJ2-7; V: TRBV5-1; size: NA; CDR3: CASSRAGEKSYEQYF; DNA: TGCGCCAGCAGCCGCGCGGGGGAGAAATCCTACGAGCAGTACTTC
D: NA; length: 11; J: TRBJ1-1; V: TRBV14; size: once; CDR3: CASSPDTEAFF; DNA: TGTGCCAGCAGCCCTGACACTGAAGCTTTCTTT
D: TRBD2; length: 14; J: TRBJ2-5; V: TRBV2; size: NA; CDR3: CAILGAGREETQYF; DNA: TGTGCCATCTTGGGAGCTGGGAGGGAAGAGACCCAGTACTTC
D: NA; length: 18; J: TRBJ1-1; V: TRBV5-5; size: NA; CDR3: CASSLVLLGGDLNTEAFF; DNA: TGTGCCAGCAGCTTGGTTCTATTAGGGGGGGACCTGAACACTGAAGCTTTCTTT